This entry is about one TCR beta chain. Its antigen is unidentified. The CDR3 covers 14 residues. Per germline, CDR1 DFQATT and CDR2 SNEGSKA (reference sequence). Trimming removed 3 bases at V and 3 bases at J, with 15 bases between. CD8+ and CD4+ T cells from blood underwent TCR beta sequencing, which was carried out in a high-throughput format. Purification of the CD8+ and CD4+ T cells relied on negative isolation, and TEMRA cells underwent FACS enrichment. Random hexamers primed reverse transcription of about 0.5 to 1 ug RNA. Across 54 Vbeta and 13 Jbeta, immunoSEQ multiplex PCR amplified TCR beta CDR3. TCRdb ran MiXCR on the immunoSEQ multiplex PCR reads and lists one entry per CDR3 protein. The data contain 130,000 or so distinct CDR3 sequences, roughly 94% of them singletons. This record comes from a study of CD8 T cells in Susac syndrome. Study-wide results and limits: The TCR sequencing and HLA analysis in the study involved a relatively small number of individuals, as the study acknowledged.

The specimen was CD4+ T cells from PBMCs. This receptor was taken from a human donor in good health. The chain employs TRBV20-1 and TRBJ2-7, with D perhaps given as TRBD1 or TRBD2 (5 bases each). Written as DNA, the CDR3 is TGCAGTGCTAGCTTGGGGGAAAAGTACTACGAGCAGTACTTC. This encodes CSASLGEKYYEQYF.